A single sample gave rise to the 16 T cell receptor beta chains below, sequenced in a study of vaccination effects on CD4 cells after COVID-19. The antigens for these receptors are not known. Subsequent to 10 days of culture, CD4+ T cells were isolated. The person had a PCR-confirmed SARS-CoV-2 infection during March to December 2020. Each participant was given two doses of one vaccine (BNT162b2 or mRNA-1273). Sequencing was performed with immunoSEQ multiplex PCR; in TCRdb, only in-frame clones are kept and a portion is missing. The sample has under 40,000 clones, around 75% seen once. The sequencing here drew on CD4+ T cells from PBMCs cultured without peptide, taken after COVID-19 vaccination. These receptors came from a human donor who had a prior SARS-CoV-2 infection.

V and J are TRBV7-9 and TRBJ1-4; 7 positions agree with TRBD1. Trimming at V came to 10 bases and at J to 5 bases, leaving 4 bases not matched to a gene. The CDR3 is made up of 12 amino acids. The germline CDR1 and CDR2 sequences are SEHNR and FQNEAQ (reference sequence). DNA of the CDR3: TGTGCCACCAAGGACAGGAATGAAAAACTGTTTTTT. Its protein product is CATKDRNEKLFF.

Remarks on this clone: At one of its ends the junction is not consistent with the germline gene, which may arise from a read error. V and J are TRBV7-8 and TRBJ2-3; 7 bases align to TRBD2. CDR1 is SGHVS, CDR2 FQNEAQ, per germline. This CDR3 has 15 residues. The CDR3 loop is CASSPGPAGTDTPYF. The CDR3 bases are TGTGCCAGCAGCCCAGGTCCAGCGGGGACCGATACGCCGTATTTT.

The gene calls are TRBV11-3 and TRBJ1-4; no clear D. The CDR3 runs 15 residues. Germline CDR1 SGHNT, CDR2 YENEEA. V lost 1 base and J 8 bases, leaving 14 bases between the germline ends. The CDR3 DNA sequence: TGTGCCAGCAGCTTAGGCGGGCCACGACCGGAAAAACTGTTTTTT. It encodes CASSLGGPRPEKLFF.

With regard to this clone: A read error may account for a junction end that differs from germline. The rearrangement joins TRBV7-7 to TRBJ1-5, with no clear D. The V gene's germline CDR1 is SSHAT and CDR2 FNYEAQ (reference sequence). The CDR3 totals 13 residues. The CDR3 loop reads CASSSDVGQPQHF. The CDR3 DNA reads TGTGCTAGCAGCTCCGACGTAGGTCAGCCCCAGCATTTT.

This clone showed up just a few times. The rearrangement uses TRBV21-1 and TRBJ2-7; the table gives TRBD2 as D, unverified against the DNA. TRBV21-1 is shown as a pseudogene. This CDR3 is built from 16 residues. CDR3 protein: CASSKQGLAGHYEQYF. The DNA of the CDR3 is TGTGCCAGCAGCAAGCAGGGACTAGCGGGCCACTACGAGCAGTACTTC.

This clone was picked up a small number of times. V gene TRBV29-1 combines with J gene TRBJ2-5; TRBD1 aligns across 9 bases. V shed 6 bases and J 3 bases; nucleotides not matched to a gene: 11. CDR1 and CDR2 (germline): SQVTM, ANQGSEA. This CDR3 spans 15 amino acids. The CDR3 here is CSVTRGTGREETQYF. The CDR3 coding sequence is TGCAGCGTAACCCGAGGGACAGGGAGAGAAGAGACCCAGTACTTC.

The CDR3 reads CAYGFRKMNTEAFF. DNA of the CDR3: TGTGCCTATGGTTTCAGAAAGATGAACACTGAAGCTTTCTTT. This chain connects TRBV30 to TRBJ1-1; D is unclear. V was trimmed by 7 bases and J by 0 bases, leaving 15 bases between them. Germline V gives CDR1 GTSNPN, CDR2 SVGIG (reference sequence). The CDR3 consists of 14 residues.

This chain joins TRBV7-2 and TRBJ1-1, with 7 bases identical to TRBD1. Trimming cost V 5 bases and J 2 bases; bases outside gene matches: 5. In germline, CDR1 is SGHTA, CDR2 FQGNSA. CDR3 length equals 14 residues. CDR3: CASSPNRGNTEAFF. The CDR3 DNA follows: TGTGCCAGCAGCCCAAACAGGGGCAACACTGAAGCTTTCTTT.

The V gene is TRBV5-4, the J gene TRBJ2-5; 9 bases align to TRBD2. This CDR3 comprises 16 residues. J was trimmed by 5 bases and V by 0 bases; bases with no gene match: 8. Germline lookup yields CDR1 SGHNT and CDR2 YYREEE (reference sequence). The CDR3 DNA is TGTGCCAGCAGCTTGGTGGGCGGGGGGGCCGGGGAGACCCAGTACTTC. This gives the protein CASSLVGGGAGETQYF.

V usage is TRBV21-1 and J usage is TRBJ2-5; no DNA check was done on the table's D call, TRBD1. TRBV21-1 represents a pseudogene. CDR3 length: 14 residues. The CDR3, as DNA: TGTGCCAGCAGCGCCCAGGGTCTTGTGGAGACCCAGTACTTC. It translates to CASSAQGLVETQYF.

Only a few counts were recorded for this clone. The V gene is TRBV6-2 or TRBV6-3, the J gene TRBJ1-2; weak D call: TRBD1 (5 bases). Germline lookup yields CDR1 MNHEY and CDR2 SVGEGT. CDR3 length: 15 residues. V was pared by 2 bases and J by 0 bases, with 10 bases between. CDR3: CASSYDPRANYGYTF. CDR3 DNA: TGTGCCAGCAGTTACGACCCCAGGGCTAACTATGGCTACACCTTC.

V usage is TRBV27 and J usage is TRBJ1-1; D is undetermined. Trimming took 8 bases from V and 2 from J, leaving 15 bases between them. There are 14 residues in the CDR3. CDR1 is MNHEY and CDR2 is SMNVEV in the germline V gene (reference sequence). CDR3 amino acids: CASGTLRGNTEAFF. The CDR3 nucleotides read TGTGCCAGCGGAACCCTCAGAGGCAACACTGAAGCTTTCTTT.

The genes are TRBV18 and TRBJ2-1, with 7 bases identical to TRBD2. CDR3 length equals 15 residues. Germline V gene data show CDR1 as KGHSH and CDR2 as LQKENI. Unmatched junction bases numbered 7, after V lost 0 bases and J lost 8 bases. Written as DNA, the CDR3 is TGTGCCAGCTCACCACCGCGCGGGAGTATGCATGAGCAGTTCTTC. Translation gives CASSPPRGSMHEQFF.

This clone was detected once. The gene calls are TRBV6-2 or TRBV6-3 and TRBJ2-7; 7 bases agree with TRBD1. Per germline, CDR1 MNHEY and CDR2 SVGEGT. The CDR3 consists of 14 residues. Trimming removed 6 bases from V and 3 bases from J; junction bases left unmatched: 8. The CDR3, as DNA: TGTGCCAGCAGCTCCTCCGGGACAGTCTACGAGCAGTACTTC. This translates into CASSSSGTVYEQYF.

The chain is built from TRBV6-5 and TRBJ1-3; 10 bases line up with TRBD1. V was clipped by 6 bases and J by 0 bases; unmatched bases: 2. The CDR3 spans 15 residues. Looked up from germline, CDR1 is MNHEY and CDR2 is SVGAGI. The CDR3, as DNA: TGTGCCAGCAGCTGGGACAGGGGCTCTGGAAACACCATATATTTT. Its protein is CASSWDRGSGNTIYF.

The chain couples TRBV6-1 to TRBJ2-3, with D unclear. CDR3 size: 17 residues. Trimming pared 2 bases from V and 3 bases from J, leaving 18 bases between. Germline V gives CDR1 MNHNS, CDR2 SASEGT. In nucleotides, the CDR3 is TGTGCCAGCAGTGAACCTCCCCACGGAGTGGGGACAGATACGCAGTATTTT. Its protein product is CASSEPPHGVGTDTQYF.